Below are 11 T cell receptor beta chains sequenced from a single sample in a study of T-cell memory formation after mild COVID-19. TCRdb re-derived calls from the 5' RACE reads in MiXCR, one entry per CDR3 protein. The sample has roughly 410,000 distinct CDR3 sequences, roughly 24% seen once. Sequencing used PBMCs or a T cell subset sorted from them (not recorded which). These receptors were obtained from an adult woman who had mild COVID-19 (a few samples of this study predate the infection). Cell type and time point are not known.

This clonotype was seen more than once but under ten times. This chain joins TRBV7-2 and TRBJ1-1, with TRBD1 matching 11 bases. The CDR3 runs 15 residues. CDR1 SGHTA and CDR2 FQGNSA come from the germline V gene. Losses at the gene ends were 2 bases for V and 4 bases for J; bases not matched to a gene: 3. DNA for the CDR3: TGTGCCAGCAGCTTAATGGGACAGGGGGTCACTGAAGCTTTCTTT. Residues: CASSLMGQGVTEAFF.

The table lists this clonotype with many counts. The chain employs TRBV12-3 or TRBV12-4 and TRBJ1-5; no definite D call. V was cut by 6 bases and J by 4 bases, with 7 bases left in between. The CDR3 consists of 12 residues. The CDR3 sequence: CASSFSNQPQHF. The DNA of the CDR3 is TGTGCCAGCAGCTTTTCAAATCAGCCCCAGCATTTT.

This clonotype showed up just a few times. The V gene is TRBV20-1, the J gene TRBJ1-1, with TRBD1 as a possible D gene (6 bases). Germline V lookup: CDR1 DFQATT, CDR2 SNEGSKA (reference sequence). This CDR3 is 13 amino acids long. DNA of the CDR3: TGCAGGGGGGCTCAGGACAGGAACACTGAAGCTTTCTTT. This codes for CRGAQDRNTEAFF.

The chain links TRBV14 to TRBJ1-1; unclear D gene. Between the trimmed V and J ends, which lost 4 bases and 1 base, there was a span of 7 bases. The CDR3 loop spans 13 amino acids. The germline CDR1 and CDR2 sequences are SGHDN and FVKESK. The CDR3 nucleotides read TGTGCCAGCAGCCGAGCTAGGAACACTGAAGCTTTCTTT. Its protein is CASSRARNTEAFF.

DNA for the CDR3: TGTGCCAGCAGCAAGGGGCAGCTTGAAGCTTTCTTT. Residues: CASSKGQLEAFF. The gene calls are TRBV21-1 and TRBJ1-1; the table's D call, TRBD1, has no DNA check behind it. TRBV21-1 is classified as a pseudogene. The CDR3 runs to 12 residues.

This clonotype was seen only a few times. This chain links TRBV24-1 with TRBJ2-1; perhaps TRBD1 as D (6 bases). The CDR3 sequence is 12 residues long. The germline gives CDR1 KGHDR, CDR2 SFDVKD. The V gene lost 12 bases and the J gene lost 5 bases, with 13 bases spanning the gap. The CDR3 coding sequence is TGTGCCGCCCCGACAGGTAACAATGAGCAGTTCTTC. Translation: CAAPTGNNEQFF.

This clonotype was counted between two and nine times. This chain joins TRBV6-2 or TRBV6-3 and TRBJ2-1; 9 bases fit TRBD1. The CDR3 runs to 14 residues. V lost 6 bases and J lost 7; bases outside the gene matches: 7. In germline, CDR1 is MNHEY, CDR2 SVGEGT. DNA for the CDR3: TGTGCCAGCAGACCCTGGACAGGGGTGAATGAGCAGTTCTTC. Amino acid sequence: CASRPWTGVNEQFF.

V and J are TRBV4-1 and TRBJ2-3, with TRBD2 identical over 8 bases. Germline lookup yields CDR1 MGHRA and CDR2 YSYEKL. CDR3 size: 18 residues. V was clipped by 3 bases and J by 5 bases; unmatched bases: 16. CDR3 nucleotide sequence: TGCGCCAGCAGCCATCCCATAGCGGGGAAACTCCAACGAGATACGCAGTATTTT. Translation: CASSHPIAGKLQRDTQYF.

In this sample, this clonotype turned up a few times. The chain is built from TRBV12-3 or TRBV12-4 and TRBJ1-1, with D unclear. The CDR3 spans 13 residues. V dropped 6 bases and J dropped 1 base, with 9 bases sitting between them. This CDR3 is CASSALGNTEAFF. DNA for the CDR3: TGTGCCAGCAGCGCCCTGGGGAACACTGAAGCTTTCTTT.

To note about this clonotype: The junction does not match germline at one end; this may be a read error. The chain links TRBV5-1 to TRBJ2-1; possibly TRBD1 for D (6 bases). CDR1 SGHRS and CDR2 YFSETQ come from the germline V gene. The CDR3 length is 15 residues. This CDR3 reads CASSWGRTDYNEQLF. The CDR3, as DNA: TGCGCCAGCAGCTGGGGCAGGACAGACTACAATGAGCAGTTATTC.

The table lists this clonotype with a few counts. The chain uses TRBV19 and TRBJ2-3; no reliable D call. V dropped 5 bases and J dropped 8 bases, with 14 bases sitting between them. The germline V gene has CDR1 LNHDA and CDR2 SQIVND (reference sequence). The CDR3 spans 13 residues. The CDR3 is CASSPRSEATQYF. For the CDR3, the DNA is TGTGCCAGTAGTCCACGCTCCGAGGCTACGCAGTATTTT.